The table lists the clone carrying this TCR beta chain with a few counts. The entry originates in a study of regulatory T cells in long-lasting Graves disease. iRepertoire HTBI primers and Arm-PCR of CDR3 regions built TCR beta libraries. TCRdb itself ran the multiplex PCR reads through MiXCR, one entry per CDR3 protein. The sample has fewer than 650,000 distinct CDR3 sequences, 15% to 20% seen once. Time point here: newly diagnosed GD, antithyroid drugs for less than 3 months. There was RNA extracted from PBMCs, and the TCR library was made from it. Trimming pared 7 bases from V and 4 bases from J, leaving 16 bases between. Germline V gene sequence: CDR1 MNHNS, CDR2 SASEGT. This CDR3 is built from 14 residues. This sample was shared with a second study, whose subject was T cells in Graves' hyperthyroidism and ophthalmopathy.

The clonotype comes from a man younger than 35 with Graves disease. The material sequenced was peripheral blood mononuclear cells (PBMCs), taken at new diagnosis, from a patient treated with antithyroid drugs. The chain joins TRBV6-1 to TRBJ1-2; D uncertain. CDR3 DNA: TGTGCCAGCACTCCGTTCGGTGCCGTCTATGGCTACACCTTC. Encoded protein: CASTPFGAVYGYTF.